Reported below is one TCR beta chain. This CDR3 is also generated by other DNA sequences in the sample. This specimen comes from a study of chemoradiotherapy in HPV16-positive cancers. The germline CDR1 and CDR2 sequences are MNHEY and SVGAGI. The CDR3 spans 13 residues. The ends were cut back, 5 bases at V and 2 bases at J, with 9 bases in the middle. Some clones are missing from TCRdb's copy, which holds only in-frame ones; the method was immunoSEQ multiplex PCR. In the table there are some 12,000 clones, around 81% of which are singletons. The TCR was taken from a human donor with HPV-associated anogenital cancer. Collection took place from a patient who underwent chemoradiotherapy. This chain joins TRBV6-5 and TRBJ1-1; D is unclear. This CDR3 reads CASSPGVNTEAFF. CDR3 DNA sequence: TGTGCCAGCAGTCCGGGAGTTAACACTGAAGCTTTCTTT.